These 19 T cell receptor beta chains came from one sample sequenced in a study of T cell responses to AZD1222 COVID-19 vaccine. TCRdb's copy holds only in-frame clones and misses some; the assay was immunoSEQ multiplex PCR. This table has 90,000 to 120,000 clones, under 95% appearing once. The sequenced sample was peripheral blood, obtained 28 days after the second AZD1222 dose. The source is an adult who received the AZD1222 COVID-19 vaccine.

The chain recombines TRBV18 with TRBJ2-5; no reliable D call. Trimming removed 2 bases at V and 4 bases at J, with 2 bases between. In germline, CDR1 is KGHSH, CDR2 LQKENI. The CDR3 loop spans 11 amino acids. This CDR3 reads CASSPVETQYF. In DNA form, the CDR3 reads TGTGCCAGCTCACCAGTAGAGACCCAGTACTTC.

This rearrangement joins TRBV6-5 to TRBJ1-2, with D maybe TRBD1 (6 bases). Germline CDR1 and CDR2: MNHEY and SVGAGI. This CDR3 comprises 13 residues. The germline V and J ends were trimmed by 2 bases and 8 bases, with 12 bases remaining between them. CDR3 sequence: CASSYEQGGGYTF. CDR3 DNA sequence: TGTGCCAGCAGTTACGAACAGGGAGGAGGCTACACCTTC.

A single count supports this clone. The chain couples TRBV15 to TRBJ1-3; D perhaps matches TRBD1 (5 bases). CDR1 LNHNV and CDR2 YYDKDF come from the germline V gene (reference sequence). V lost 0 bases and J 4 bases, leaving 16 bases between the germline ends. The CDR3 contains 17 residues. CDR3 sequence reads: CATSRDPIGARGNTIYF. For the CDR3, the DNA is TGTGCCACCAGCAGAGATCCCATAGGGGCAAGAGGAAACACCATATATTTT.

This sequence joins TRBV7-9 and TRBJ1-4; perhaps TRBD1 as D (5 bases). The CDR3 length is 19 residues. Germline V lookup: CDR1 SEHNR, CDR2 FQNEAQ (reference sequence). Trimming took 6 bases from V and 1 from J, leaving 24 bases between them. For the CDR3, the DNA is TGTGCCAGCAGGAACTCGACTTTGGGGGGGGTTAGAACTAATGAAAAACTGTTTTTT. The encoded protein is CASRNSTLGGVRTNEKLFF. Full variable domain (remainder filled in from reference TRBV7-9 and TRBJ1-4): DTGVSQNPRHKITKRGQNVTFRCDPISEHNRLYWYRQTLGQGPEFLTYFQNEAQLEKSRLLSDRFSAERPKGSFSTLEIQRTEQGDSAMYLCASRNSTLGGVRTNEKLFFGSGTQLSVL.

This clone was seen only once. The chain joins TRBV3-1 (or the pseudogene TRBV3-2) to TRBJ2-1, with a tentative D call TRBD1 (7 bases). The germline V gene has CDR1 LGHDT and CDR2 YNNKEL (reference sequence). Trimming pared 0 bases from V and 5 bases from J, leaving 17 bases between. This CDR3 contains 17 residues. The CDR3 is CASSQDQAGGLDNEQFF. DNA for the CDR3: TGTGCCAGCAGCCAAGATCAGGCAGGGGGGCTAGACAATGAGCAGTTCTTC.

V is TRBV13 and J is TRBJ1-4; unclear D gene. Trimming removed 4 bases from V and 6 bases from J, with 12 bases in between. From germline, CDR1 is PRHDT and CDR2 FYEKMQ (reference sequence). This CDR3 comprises 14 residues. The CDR3 here is CASSSRSGDEKLFF. CDR3 nucleotides: TGTGCCAGCAGCTCCCGGTCCGGGGATGAAAAACTGTTTTTT.

The chain carries TRBV5-6 and TRBJ1-4; 10 nucleotides align to TRBD1. The CDR3 is 16 amino acids. CDR1 is SGHDT, CDR2 YYEEEE, per germline. V dropped 1 base and J dropped 8; count of bases not matched to a gene: 8. CDR3 DNA: TGTGCCAGCAGCTTGCTCCGACAGGGGGCGCGCGAAAAACTGTTTTTT. Protein product: CASSLLRQGAREKLFF.

The chain is built from TRBV20-1 and TRBJ1-1, with D perhaps matching TRBD1 (6 bases). The CDR3 length is 10 residues. Germline V gene sequence: CDR1 DFQATT, CDR2 SNEGSKA (reference sequence). Deletions cut 3 bases from V and 9 bases from J, with 8 bases between. This CDR3 is CSASGQKAFF. The CDR3 nucleotides are TGCAGTGCTAGCGGACAGAAAGCTTTCTTT.

The chain combines TRBV10-2 with TRBJ1-1; 9 bases fit TRBD1. This CDR3 is built from 15 residues. With V trimmed by 2 bases and J by 2 bases, 3 bases remained unmatched. Germline CDR1 WSHSY, CDR2 SAAADI. The CDR3 nucleotides are TGCGCCAGCAGTGAGCCGGACAGGGGTAACACTGAAGCTTTCTTT. Its protein is CASSEPDRGNTEAFF.

The chain employs TRBV7-8 and TRBJ1-1, with unresolved D. The V and J ends lost 0 bases and 2 bases respectively, with 10 bases between them. Germline loops: CDR1 SGHVS, CDR2 FQNEAQ. This CDR3 spans 15 amino acids. CDR3 in amino acids: CASSLALGPNTEAFF. The CDR3 DNA is TGTGCCAGCAGCTTAGCTTTAGGTCCTAACACTGAAGCTTTCTTT.

The rearrangement joins TRBV28 to TRBJ2-3; TRBD2 aligns across 13 bases. Germline CDR1 and CDR2: MDHEN and SYDVKM. The CDR3 runs 15 residues. Losses at the gene ends were 5 bases for V and 5 bases for J; bases not matched to a gene: 4. For the CDR3, the DNA is TGTGCCAGCAGTATACTAGCGGGGGGGCAAGATACGCAGTATTTT. Protein: CASSILAGGQDTQYF.

J is TRBJ2-7 and V is TRBV15, with TRBD2 as a possible D gene (6 bases). Trimming removed 2 bases at V and 0 bases at J, with 11 bases between. The CDR3 runs to 15 residues. CDR1 LNHNV and CDR2 YYDKDF come from the germline V gene (reference sequence). CDR3 amino acids: CATSRFRDSSYEQYF. The CDR3 nucleotides are TGTGCCACCAGCAGATTCCGGGACTCCTCCTACGAGCAGTACTTC.

This chain connects TRBV4-1 to TRBJ1-6, with D uncertain. CDR3 length equals 18 residues. The germline V gene has CDR1 MGHRA and CDR2 YSYEKL. Trimming left V 0 bases short and J 8 bases short, with 20 bases between. CDR3 sequence: CASSQESRSMGYHSPLHF. In DNA form, the CDR3 reads TGCGCCAGCAGCCAAGAAAGTCGGAGTATGGGATATCATTCACCCCTCCACTTT.

The chain couples TRBV29-1 to TRBJ1-2, with D maybe TRBD1 (5 bases). Germline CDR1 reads SQVTM; CDR2 reads ANQGSEA. V lost 7 bases and J lost 5, with 11 bases in between. CDR3 length: 11 residues. CDR3 region: CSARTGYGYTF. Written as DNA, the CDR3 is TGCAGCGCTCGAACAGGATATGGCTACACCTTC.

This clone was detected only a few times. V and J are TRBV28 and TRBJ2-2, with 8 positions matching TRBD1. Germline V gives CDR1 MDHEN, CDR2 SYDVKM. This CDR3 comprises 14 residues. Losses at the gene ends were 8 bases for V and 4 bases for J; bases not matched to a gene: 6. The CDR3 coding sequence is TGTGCCAGCTTCCGGGACAGGATCACCGGGGAGCTGTTTTTT. It translates to CASFRDRITGELFF.

The J gene is TRBJ1-1, the V gene TRBV3-1 (or the pseudogene TRBV3-2); possibly TRBD1 for D (6 bases). This CDR3 is built from 13 residues. The germline gives CDR1 LGHDT, CDR2 YNNKEL (reference sequence). V was cut by 5 bases and J by 3 bases, with 10 bases left in between. CDR3 protein: CASSWSGDTEAFF. CDR3 DNA sequence: TGTGCCAGCAGCTGGTCAGGGGACACTGAAGCTTTCTTT.

The J gene is TRBJ1-2, the V gene TRBV6-5, with TRBD1 matching 10 bases. Trimming at V came to 2 bases and at J to 6 bases, leaving 6 bases not matched to a gene. CDR3 size: 15 residues. Per germline, CDR1 MNHEY and CDR2 SVGAGI. CDR3 loop: CASSYGRDRGNGYTF. In DNA form, the CDR3 reads TGTGCCAGCAGTTACGGCCGGGACAGGGGTAATGGCTACACCTTC.

This chain connects TRBV11-2 to TRBJ1-1, with 10 bases aligning to TRBD1. This CDR3 has 15 residues. Germline V gene lookup returns CDR1 SGHAT and CDR2 FQNNGV. J was trimmed by 4 bases and V by 6 bases; bases with no gene match: 8. CDR3 sequence: CASRPWDRGVTEAFF. The DNA of the CDR3 is TGTGCCAGCAGGCCTTGGGACAGGGGTGTCACTGAAGCTTTCTTT.

The gene calls are TRBV9 and TRBJ2-2; the D gene could be TRBD1 or TRBD2 (5 bases each). The V and J ends lost 0 bases and 6 bases respectively, with 15 bases between them. CDR1 is SGDLS and CDR2 is YYNGEE in the germline V gene. This CDR3 is 16 amino acids long. CDR3 amino acids: CASSVDGGGRAGELFF. DNA for the CDR3: TGTGCCAGCAGCGTAGACGGTGGGGGTAGAGCCGGGGAGCTGTTTTTT.